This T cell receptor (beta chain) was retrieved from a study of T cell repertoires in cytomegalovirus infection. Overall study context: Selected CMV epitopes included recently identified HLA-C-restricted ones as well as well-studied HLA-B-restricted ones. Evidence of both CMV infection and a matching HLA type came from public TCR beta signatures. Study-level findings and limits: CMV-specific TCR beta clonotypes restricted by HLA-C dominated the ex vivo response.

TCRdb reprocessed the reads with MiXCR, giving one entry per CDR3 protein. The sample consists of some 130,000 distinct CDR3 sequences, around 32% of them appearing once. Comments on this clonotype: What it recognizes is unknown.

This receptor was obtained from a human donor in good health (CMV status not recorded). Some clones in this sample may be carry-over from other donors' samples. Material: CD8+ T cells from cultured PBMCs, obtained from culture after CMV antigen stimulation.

As DNA, the CDR3 is TGCAGTGCAGACCCGCTGACGGGGGATCATTCAGATACGCAGTATTTT. This codes for CSADPLTGDHSDTQYF. This rearrangement joins TRBV20-1 to TRBJ2-3; D is perhaps TRBD2 (6 bases). CDR1 is DFQATT and CDR2 is SNEGSKA in the germline V gene (reference sequence). Trimming cost V 6 bases and J 4 bases, with 23 bases left between them. The CDR3 is made up of 16 amino acids.